These 10 T cell receptor beta chains originate from one sample sequenced in a study of graft-versus-host responses after intestinal transplantation. The repertoire was sequenced with immunoSEQ multiplex PCR; TCRdb's copy has only in-frame clones and lacks some. Of approximately 80,000 clones in the sample, roughly nine tenths were seen once. Their target antigens are unknown. Specimen: unstimulated CD4+ T cells sorted from spleen or lymph node cells, collected before intestinal transplant. Source of these receptors: a human donor who received an intestinal transplant.

V and J are TRBV4-1 and TRBJ2-1, with 11 bases lining up with TRBD1. The CDR3 length is 17 residues. Germline assignment: CDR1 MGHRA and CDR2 YSYEKL. V was pared by 0 bases and J by 4 bases, with 5 bases of the junction left unmatched. The CDR3 nucleotides are TGCGCCAGCAGCCAAGATGCCGGACAGGGGGCTTACAATGAGCAGTTCTTC. As protein: CASSQDAGQGAYNEQFF.

This chain links TRBV14 with TRBJ2-3, with TRBD1 matching over 10 bases. This CDR3 is 13 amino acids long. Looked up from germline, CDR1 is SGHDN and CDR2 is FVKESK. V lost 5 bases, J lost 8 bases, and 4 bases stayed unmatched. The CDR3: CASSGQGGGTQYF. The CDR3 DNA follows: TGTGCCAGCAGCGGACAGGGGGGAGGTACGCAGTATTTT.

This sequence joins TRBV27 and TRBJ1-5, with 7 bases identical to TRBD1. CDR1 MNHEY and CDR2 SMNVEV come from the germline V gene (reference sequence). Unmatched junction bases numbered 7, after V lost 6 bases and J lost 5 bases. This CDR3 has 14 residues. The CDR3 sequence is CASRRQGTHQPQHF. The CDR3 DNA reads as TGTGCCAGCAGACGACAGGGAACCCATCAGCCCCAGCATTTT.

The genes are TRBV6-1 and TRBJ2-7; 12 bases fit TRBD1. CDR1 MNHNS and CDR2 SASEGT come from the germline V gene. The V segment lost 6 bases and the J segment 12 bases; nucleotides outside the gene matches: 15. The CDR3 is made up of 15 amino acids. CDR3 sequence (DNA): TGTGCCAGCAGCAACCTCAAGGGACAGGGGGCTAAGTGGTACTTC. Translated, it gives CASSNLKGQGAKWYF.

The sample holds one count of this clone. The genes are TRBV5-1 and TRBJ2-5, with a weak D call TRBD2 (5 bases). Germline V lookup: CDR1 SGHRS, CDR2 YFSETQ. CDR3 length equals 19 residues. The V gene lost 0 bases and the J gene lost 4 bases, with 25 bases spanning the gap. CDR3 loop: CASSLAVLVRQELIETQYF. CDR3 in DNA: TGCGCCAGCAGCTTGGCTGTACTAGTCCGGCAAGAGCTCATAGAGACCCAGTACTTC.

This chain uses TRBV28 with TRBJ2-2; the match to TRBD1 covers 9 bases. Germline V CDR1 and CDR2: MDHEN, SYDVKM. V lost 6 bases and J lost 2; bases outside the gene matches: 7. This CDR3 is 16 amino acids long. The CDR3 DNA is TGTGCCAGCAGATCGGGACAGGGCATTAACACCGGGGAGCTGTTTTTT. As protein: CASRSGQGINTGELFF. Drawing the rest from reference TRBV28 and TRBJ2-2, the complete variable domain is DVKVTQSSRYLVKRTGEKVFLECVQDMDHENMFWYRQDPGLGLRLIYFSYDVKMKEKGDIPEGYSVSREKKERFSLILESASTNQTSMYLCASRSGQGINTGELFFGEGSRLTVL.

This chain connects TRBV7-8 to TRBJ1-2; weak D call: TRBD1 (6 bases). The CDR3 covers 14 residues. V was clipped by 5 bases and J by 8 bases, with 18 bases between them. Looked up from germline, CDR1 is SGHVS and CDR2 is FQNEAQ. This chain's CDR3 is CASSPAFPGEGYTF. In DNA form, the CDR3 reads TGTGCCAGCAGCCCTGCATTTCCAGGGGAGGGCTACACCTTC. Supplemented by reference TRBV7-8 and TRBJ1-2, the full variable domain reads GAGVSQSPRYKVAKRGQDVALRCDPISGHVSLFWYQQALGQGPEFLTYFQNEAQLDKSGLPSDRFFAERPEGSVSTLKIQRTQQEDSAVYLCASSPAFPGEGYTFGSGTRLTVV.

This clone was seen just once. The chain is built from TRBV25-1 and TRBJ1-4; the D gene is possibly TRBD1 (6 bases). The CDR3 sequence is 14 residues long. Trimming pared 8 bases from V and 7 bases from J, leaving 17 bases between. Germline CDR1 and CDR2: MGHDK and SYGVNS. The CDR3 DNA follows: TGTGCCAGCCGACCGGGGGGCGGTGGTGAAAAACTGTTTTTT. Its translation is CASRPGGGGEKLFF.

The chain employs TRBV5-4 and TRBJ2-1; D perhaps matches TRBD2 (5 bases). This CDR3 comprises 15 residues. The ends were cut back, 4 bases at V and 8 bases at J, with 19 bases in the middle. Germline assignment: CDR1 SGHNT and CDR2 YYREEE (reference sequence). The CDR3: CASSPGLAVRDEQFF. CDR3 bases: TGTGCCAGCAGCCCCGGCCTAGCCGTACGCGATGAGCAGTTCTTC.

The V and J genes are TRBV7-9 and TRBJ2-7; tentatively, D is TRBD2 (6 bases). V gave up 1 base and J gave up 3 bases, with 19 bases separating them. CDR1 and CDR2 from the germline V gene are SEHNR and FQNEAQ (reference sequence). The CDR3 loop spans 17 amino acids. The CDR3 DNA follows: TGTGCCAGCAGCTTAGGGGGTACTAGCAGGGTTGTCTACGAGCAGTACTTC. Residues: CASSLGGTSRVVYEQYF.